This TCR beta chain was observed in a study of T cell responses to AZD1222 COVID-19 vaccine. The CDR3 is 15 residues long. V was clipped by 3 bases and J by 4 bases, with 15 bases between them. Germline V gene lookup returns CDR1 LNHDA and CDR2 SQIVND (reference sequence). Whole-study results and caveats: Two AZD1222 administrations were followed by greater Spike-specific TCR breadth and depth. The donor cohort was predominantly white British with a female majority, and clonal diversity may have been underestimated. Of the AZD1222 recipients, only 6 or 7 were seropositive at baseline.

As to this clone: Its antigen remains unidentified.

Sequenced by immunoSEQ multiplex PCR; TCRdb stores in-frame clones only, minus some. The repertoire consists of about 130,000 clones, with approximately 92% occurring once and the leading ten covering roughly 3.3%. The sequence was obtained from an adult who received the AZD1222 COVID-19 vaccine. Sequencing was performed on peripheral blood, taken 28 days after the second AZD1222 dose. The genes are TRBV19 and TRBJ1-1; TRBD1 might be the D (5 bases). The CDR3 loop is CASSIGGGSGTEAFF. The CDR3 region has the DNA TGTGCCAGTAGTATCGGCGGGGGATCAGGCACTGAAGCTTTCTTT.